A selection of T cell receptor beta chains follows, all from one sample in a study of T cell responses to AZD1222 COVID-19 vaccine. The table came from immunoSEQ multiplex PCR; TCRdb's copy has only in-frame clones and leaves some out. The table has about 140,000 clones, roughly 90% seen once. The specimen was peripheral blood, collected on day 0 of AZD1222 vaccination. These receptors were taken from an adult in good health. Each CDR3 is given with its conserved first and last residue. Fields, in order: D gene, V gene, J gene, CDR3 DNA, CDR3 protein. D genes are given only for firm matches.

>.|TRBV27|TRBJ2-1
TGTGCCAGCAGTTTATCGCTAGGTACCAATGAGCAGTTCTTC
CASSLSLGTNEQFF
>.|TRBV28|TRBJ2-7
TGTGCCAGCAGTTTTAGGGGGAAGGGAGGGTACGAGCAGTACTTC
CASSFRGKGGYEQYF
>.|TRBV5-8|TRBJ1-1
TGTGCCAGCAGCTTATCAGGGACGAGCACTGAAGCTTTCTTT
CASSLSGTSTEAFF
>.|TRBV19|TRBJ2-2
TGTGCCAGTAGTACAGGGGGGACCGGGGAGCTGTTTTTT
CASSTGGTGELFF
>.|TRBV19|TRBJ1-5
TGTGCCAGTAGCTCGACCGGGGGGAATCAGCCCCAGCATTTT
CASSSTGGNQPQHF
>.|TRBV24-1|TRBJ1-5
TGTGCCACCAGTGATTCGGCCGGGATCCAGCCCCAGCATTTT
CATSDSAGIQPQHF
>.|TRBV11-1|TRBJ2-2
TGTGCCAGCAGCCGAGACAGGACCGGGGAGCTGTTTTTT
CASSRDRTGELFF
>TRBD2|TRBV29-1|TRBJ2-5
TGCAGCGTTGTTCCCGGGGGGGGAGTGGGAGAGACCCAGTACTTC
CSVVPGGGVGETQYF
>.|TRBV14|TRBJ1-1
TGTGCCAGCAGCCAATGGTACCGGACCCCCCTGGCTGAAGCTTTCTTT
CASSQWYRTPLAEAFF
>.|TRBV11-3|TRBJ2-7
TGTGCCAGCAGCTTATTTCCAGGAGGCTCCTACGAGCAGTACTTC
CASSLFPGGSYEQYF
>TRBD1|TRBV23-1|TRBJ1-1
TGCGCCAGCAGTCGCCCGACAGGGCCCCTTACCTTAAACACTGAAGCTTTCTTT
CASSRPTGPLTLNTEAFF
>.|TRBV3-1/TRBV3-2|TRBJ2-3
TGTGCCAGCAGCCAAATAGGAGGCCCTGGCACAGATACGCAGTATTTT
CASSQIGGPGTDTQYF
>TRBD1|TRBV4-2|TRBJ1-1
TGTGCCAGCAGCCAGGGTGGACAGGGGGCCAATGAAGCTTTCTTT
CASSQGGQGANEAFF
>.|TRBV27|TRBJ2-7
TGTGCCAGCAGTACTCCCTACGAGCAGTACTTC
CASSTPYEQYF
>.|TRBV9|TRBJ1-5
TGTGCCAGCAGCGTAGCCCCGGGTAGGCCCCAGCATTTT
CASSVAPGRPQHF
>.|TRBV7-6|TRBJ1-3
TGTGCCAGCAGCTTAGACGTCGGGGGCAGTGGAAACACCATATATTTT
CASSLDVGGSGNTIYF
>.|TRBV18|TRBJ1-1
TGTGCCAGCTCACCCCTTAGTAACACTGAAGCTTTCTTT
CASSPLSNTEAFF
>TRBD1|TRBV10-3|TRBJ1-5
TGTGCCGTGGGACAGGCCATCAATCAGCCCCAGCATTTT
CAVGQAINQPQHF